A single sample is the source of the 18 T cell receptor beta chains below, sequenced in a study of CD8 T cells in Susac syndrome. RNA, at about 0.5 to 1 ug, was reverse transcribed with random hexamers. TCRdb used MiXCR to reprocess the immunoSEQ multiplex PCR reads, holding one entry per CDR3 protein. The sample lists hundreds of thousands of distinct CDR3 sequences, 94% occurring once. The sequenced sample consisted of CD4+ T cells from PBMCs. The receptors derive from a human donor with Susac syndrome.

A few counts support this clonotype. V usage is TRBV12-3 or TRBV12-4 and J usage is TRBJ2-5; tentative D call: TRBD2 (5 bases). Trimming cost V 6 bases and J 0 bases, with 14 bases left between them. This CDR3 is 15 amino acids long. The CDR3 protein is CASSQSGGDQETQYF. CDR3 coding DNA: TGTGCCAGCAGCCAAAGCGGCGGAGACCAAGAGACCCAGTACTTC.

V and J are TRBV4-3 and TRBJ2-6; D is unclear. The length of the CDR3 is 16 residues. Germline V lookup: CDR1 LGHNA, CDR2 YSLEER. V was pared by 0 bases and J by 6 bases, with 12 bases between. The CDR3 sequence is CASSQDSRPKANVLTF. The CDR3 DNA sequence: TGCGCCAGCAGCCAAGATAGTAGGCCGAAGGCCAACGTCCTGACTTTC.

The chain joins TRBV29-1 to TRBJ2-2, with TRBD1 as a possible D gene (6 bases). Trimming shortened V by 1 base and J by 6 bases, and 12 bases separated the two germline ends. Germline values: CDR1 SQVTM, CDR2 ANQGSEA. The length of the CDR3 is 14 residues. The CDR3 sequence: CSVEATGWPGELFF. The CDR3 DNA reads TGCAGCGTTGAAGCGACAGGATGGCCCGGGGAGCTGTTTTTT.

The rearrangement joins TRBV4-1 to TRBJ2-1; 8 nucleotides agree with TRBD2. The trim removed 8 bases at V and 0 bases at J, leaving 12 bases unmatched. The germline V gene encodes CDR1 MGHRA and CDR2 YSYEKL. The CDR3 covers 17 residues. This chain's CDR3 is CASGPSGGSNSYNEQFF. CDR3 DNA: TGCGCCAGCGGGCCGAGCGGGGGTTCTAACTCCTACAATGAGCAGTTCTTC.

The chain recombines TRBV7-2 with TRBJ1-6; D unclear. This CDR3 region has 13 residues. V was shortened by 1 base and J by 7 bases, with 5 bases between the two germline ends. Germline V gene lookup returns CDR1 SGHTA and CDR2 FQGNSA. The chain's CDR3 is CASSLGVNSPLHF. CDR3 sequence (DNA): TGTGCCAGCAGCTTAGGGGTGAATTCACCCCTCCACTTT. The full variable domain, rest sourced from reference TRBV7-2 and TRBJ1-6, is GAGVSQSPSNKVTEKGKDVELRCDPISGHTALYWYRQSLGQGLEFLIYFQGNSAPDKSGLPSDRFSAERTGGSVSTLTIQRTQQEDSAVYLCASSLGVNSPLHFGNGTRLTVT.

CDR3: CASSSTGRAEAFF. The CDR3 coding sequence is TGTGCCAGCAGTTCCACAGGGAGAGCTGAAGCTTTCTTT. This sequence joins TRBV6-5 and TRBJ1-1, with D perhaps TRBD1 (6 bases). Germline V CDR1 and CDR2: MNHEY, SVGAGI. This CDR3 has 13 residues. Trimming took 4 bases from V and 6 from J, leaving 12 bases between them.

V and J are TRBV27 and TRBJ2-1; D is uncertain. This CDR3 spans 13 amino acids. V was shortened by 4 bases and J by 6 bases, with 10 bases between the two germline ends. The germline V gene encodes CDR1 MNHEY and CDR2 SMNVEV (reference sequence). This CDR3 is CASSSLGTNEQFF. The CDR3, as DNA: TGTGCCAGCAGTTCACTGGGAACCAATGAGCAGTTCTTC.

This clonotype appeared a single time. This chain uses TRBV15 with TRBJ1-5, with D perhaps matching TRBD1 (6 bases). Per germline, CDR1 LNHNV and CDR2 YYDKDF (reference sequence). The CDR3 is made up of 16 amino acids. The germline V and J ends were trimmed by 5 bases and 4 bases, with 18 bases remaining between them. Here the CDR3 DNA reads TGTGCCACCAGCGGGCCTGGGGGGGCCGGGAATCAGCCCCAGCATTTT. Translating it yields CATSGPGGAGNQPQHF.

The chain carries TRBV2 and TRBJ1-2; 11 bases map to TRBD1. The CDR3 has 14 amino acids. Germline trimming cut 7 bases from V and 8 bases from J; bases unmatched to any gene: 9. Germline V gives CDR1 SNHLY, CDR2 FYNNEI. The CDR3 DNA is TGTGCCAGCACCTCCAGGACAGGGGGCTACGGCTACACCTTC. Translating gives CASTSRTGGYGYTF.

The CDR3 spells CASSYALQGNEDNEQFF. For the CDR3, the DNA is TGTGCCAGCAGTTACGCCTTACAGGGGAATGAGGACAATGAGCAGTTCTTC. The chain is built from TRBV6-2 or TRBV6-3 and TRBJ2-1, with 7 bases lining up with TRBD1. V shed 2 bases and J 5 bases; nucleotides not matched to a gene: 12. This CDR3 comprises 17 residues. Per the germline V gene, CDR1 is MNHEY and CDR2 is SVGEGT.

The chain employs TRBV9 and TRBJ2-1, with 10 bases aligning to TRBD2. J lost 7 bases, V lost 3 bases, and 10 bases had no gene match. The length of the CDR3 is 16 residues. CDR1 is SGDLS and CDR2 is YYNGEE in the germline V gene. CDR3 loop: CASSAAALAGRNEQFF. CDR3 in DNA: TGTGCCAGCAGCGCCGCAGCACTAGCGGGGAGGAATGAGCAGTTCTTC.

The chain carries TRBV4-3 and TRBJ1-6; 9 bases fit TRBD1. Germline lookup yields CDR1 LGHNA and CDR2 YSLEER. J was trimmed by 9 bases and V by 3 bases; bases with no gene match: 9. CDR3 length equals 16 residues. CDR3 region: CASSHEQGARSSPLHF. The CDR3 DNA sequence: TGCGCCAGCAGCCACGAACAGGGGGCGCGGTCTTCACCCCTCCACTTT.

The chain is built from TRBV11-2 and TRBJ2-7; TRBD2 is a possible D gene (6 bases). This CDR3 comprises 13 residues. Trimming removed 5 bases at V and 6 bases at J, with 14 bases between. Per the germline V gene, CDR1 is SGHAT and CDR2 is FQNNGV. Here the CDR3 DNA reads TGTGCCAGCAGCACCAGTCCAGCGGGCGAGCAGTACTTC. Residues: CASSTSPAGEQYF. The variable domain in full, completed from reference TRBV11-2 and TRBJ2-7, reads EAGVAQSPRYKIIEKRQSVAFWCNPISGHATLYWYQQILGQGPKLLIQFQNNGVVDDSQLPKDRFSAERLKGVDSTLKIQPAKLEDSAVYLCASSTSPAGEQYFGPGTRLTVT.

The chain is built from TRBV4-3 and TRBJ1-6; weak D call: TRBD1 (6 bases). Trimming cost V 0 bases and J 7 bases, with 13 bases left between them. CDR3 length equals 16 residues. Germline V gene lookup returns CDR1 LGHNA and CDR2 YSLEER. In DNA, the CDR3 is TGCGCCAGCAGCCAAGATCCCGGACAGAGAAATTCACCCCTCCACTTT. Its translation: CASSQDPGQRNSPLHF.

The chain recombines TRBV9 with TRBJ1-4, with 7 bases that match TRBD1. Germline lookup yields CDR1 SGDLS and CDR2 YYNGEE. There are 15 residues in the CDR3. V was clipped by 3 bases and J by 4 bases; unmatched bases: 6. Here the CDR3 DNA reads TGTGCCAGCAGCGCGAGGGGGCCCGATAATGAAAAACTGTTTTTT. Encoded protein: CASSARGPDNEKLFF.

The chain joins TRBV5-1 to TRBJ2-5, with 7 bases matching TRBD2. CDR1 is SGHRS, CDR2 YFSETQ, per germline. This CDR3 is 17 amino acids long. V shed 4 bases and J 4 bases; nucleotides not matched to a gene: 16. CDR3 DNA sequence: TGCGCCAGCAGCCCAGGAAGGGGAAGCGGGACGGGAGAGACCCAGTACTTC. Translating gives CASSPGRGSGTGETQYF.

The V and J genes are TRBV7-2 and TRBJ2-7; 10 nucleotides match TRBD1. V shed 4 bases, J shed 6 bases, and the junction held 3 bases outside the gene matches. The CDR3 consists of 13 residues. Germline V CDR1 and CDR2: SGHTA, FQGNSA. CDR3 coding DNA: TGTGCCAGCAGCTCCCGGACAGGGGGCGAGCAGTACTTC. Residues: CASSSRTGGEQYF.

This sequence joins TRBV2 and TRBJ2-5; 7 bases agree with TRBD1. The CDR3 loop spans 13 amino acids. Per germline, CDR1 SNHLY and CDR2 FYNNEI. V dropped 7 bases and J dropped 1; count of bases not matched to a gene: 3. CDR3 in amino acids: CASTRDSQETQYF. The CDR3 DNA reads as TGTGCCAGCACCCGGGACAGCCAAGAGACCCAGTACTTC.